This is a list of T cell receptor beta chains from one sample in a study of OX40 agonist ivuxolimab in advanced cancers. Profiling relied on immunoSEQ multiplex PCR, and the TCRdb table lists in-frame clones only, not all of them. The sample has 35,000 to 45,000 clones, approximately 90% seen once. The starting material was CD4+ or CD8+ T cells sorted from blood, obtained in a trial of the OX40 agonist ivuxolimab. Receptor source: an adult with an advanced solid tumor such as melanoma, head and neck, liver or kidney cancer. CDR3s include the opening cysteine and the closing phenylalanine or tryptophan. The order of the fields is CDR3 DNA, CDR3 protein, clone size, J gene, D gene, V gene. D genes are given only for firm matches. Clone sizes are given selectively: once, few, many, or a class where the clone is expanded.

DNA: TGCGCCAGCAGCCAAGAAGGGGCCAGGGGGGCCGAAAAACTGTTTTTT
CDR3: CASSQEGARGAEKLFF
size: NA
J: TRBJ1-4
D: TRBD1
V: TRBV4-1

DNA: TGTGCCAGCAATCGGGGCAGCCAAGAGACCCAGTACTTC
CDR3: CASNRGSQETQYF
size: NA
J: TRBJ2-5
D: NA
V: TRBV25-1

DNA: TGTGCCAGTAGTATTTCCGCCGACAATGAGCAGTTCTTC
CDR3: CASSISADNEQFF
size: NA
J: TRBJ2-1
D: NA
V: TRBV19

DNA: TGTGCCAGCAGCTTAGAAATAGCGGAAGTTCGTGGCTACACCTTC
CDR3: CASSLEIAEVRGYTF
size: NA
J: TRBJ1-2
D: NA
V: TRBV7-2

DNA: TGTGCCAGCAGTGGGGGACTGGGAGGTCAGCCCCAGCATTTT
CDR3: CASSGGLGGQPQHF
size: few
J: TRBJ1-5
D: NA
V: TRBV6-1

DNA: TGTGCCAGCAGTGCGTGGCAGCCTGGAGATTCACCCCTCCACTTT
CDR3: CASSAWQPGDSPLHF
size: NA
J: TRBJ1-6
D: NA
V: TRBV2

DNA: TGTGCCAGCAGCTTTATGCCAGAGACCCAGTACTTC
CDR3: CASSFMPETQYF
size: NA
J: TRBJ2-5
D: NA
V: TRBV7-2

DNA: TGTGCCAGCAGTGAGGGGCCTAGGATGGGCAATCAGCCCCAGCATTTT
CDR3: CASSEGPRMGNQPQHF
size: once
J: TRBJ1-5
D: NA
V: TRBV2

DNA: TGTGCCAGCAGCCGGGACAGGTATGGCTACACCTTC
CDR3: CASSRDRYGYTF
size: once
J: TRBJ1-2
D: TRBD1
V: TRBV4-2

DNA: TGTGCCAGCAGCCCAGGACAGAAACATCAGCCCCAGCATTTT
CDR3: CASSPGQKHQPQHF
size: NA
J: TRBJ1-5
D: NA
V: TRBV6-5

DNA: TGTGCCAGCAGTGACTCGAAGGGGGATGGCTACACCTTC
CDR3: CASSDSKGDGYTF
size: NA
J: TRBJ1-2
D: NA
V: TRBV6-4

DNA: TGCAGCGTGAGGGCCTCCGGAGCGTACGAGCAGTACTTC
CDR3: CSVRASGAYEQYF
size: NA
J: TRBJ2-7
D: NA
V: TRBV29-1

DNA: TGTGCCAGCAGTGAAGGGGTTAGCGCCCCAGATACGCAGTATTTT
CDR3: CASSEGVSAPDTQYF
size: NA
J: TRBJ2-3
D: NA
V: TRBV6-1

DNA: TGTGCCAGCAGTCTCGAACAGGGTCCCTACGAGCAGTACTTC
CDR3: CASSLEQGPYEQYF
size: NA
J: TRBJ2-7
D: NA
V: TRBV6-1

DNA: TGTGCCAGCAGCGTAGGGGGCCAGGGGACCTACGAGCAGTACTTC
CDR3: CASSVGGQGTYEQYF
size: NA
J: TRBJ2-7
D: NA
V: TRBV9

DNA: TGTGCCAGCAGTGAAAGGGGGTATGGCTACACCTTC
CDR3: CASSERGYGYTF
size: NA
J: TRBJ1-2
D: NA
V: TRBV2

DNA: TGCGCCAGCAGCCGAGACAGGGACAACTACGAGCAGTACTTC
CDR3: CASSRDRDNYEQYF
size: NA
J: TRBJ2-7
D: TRBD1
V: TRBV4-1

DNA: TGTGCCAGCAGGCCCCGGAACTGGGGGGAGCAGTACTTC
CDR3: CASRPRNWGEQYF
size: NA
J: TRBJ2-5
D: NA
V: TRBV5-6

DNA: TGTGCCAGCAGGACCGGGACAGGGAGGAGTTCACCCCTCCACTTT
CDR3: CASRTGTGRSSPLHF
size: NA
J: TRBJ1-6
D: TRBD1
V: TRBV2

DNA: TGTGCCAGCTCACCACAAAGGGAATACGAGCAGTACTTC
CDR3: CASSPQREYEQYF
size: NA
J: TRBJ2-7
D: NA
V: TRBV18

DNA: TGTGCCAGCTCCCGCGGGTCAGTTCAAGAGACCCAGTACTTC
CDR3: CASSRGSVQETQYF
size: NA
J: TRBJ2-5
D: NA
V: TRBV25-1

DNA: TGTGCCAGCAGTTCATGGACAGGGTCCCCAACTAATGAAAAACTGTTTTTT
CDR3: CASSSWTGSPTNEKLFF
size: NA
J: TRBJ1-4
D: TRBD1
V: TRBV28

DNA: TGCGCCAGCAGCTTGGCGGGGAACACTGAAGCTTTCTTT
CDR3: CASSLAGNTEAFF
size: NA
J: TRBJ1-1
D: NA
V: TRBV5-1

DNA: TGTGCCAGCAGTAATGGGGGTGCGGTAGATACGCAGTATTTT
CDR3: CASSNGGAVDTQYF
size: NA
J: TRBJ2-3
D: NA
V: TRBV6-1

DNA: TGCGCCAGCACCCAAGGGACAGGGGCCGGCACAGATACGCAGTATTTT
CDR3: CASTQGTGAGTDTQYF
size: NA
J: TRBJ2-3
D: TRBD1
V: TRBV23-1

DNA: TGTGCCAGCTCACTAAGGACTGGAATACCCTCTGGGGCCAACGTCCTGACTTTC
CDR3: CASSLRTGIPSGANVLTF
size: NA
J: TRBJ2-6
D: NA
V: TRBV18

DNA: TGTGCCAGTAGTATAGGCGGGAGTCGGAGCAGTGAGCAGTTCTTC
CDR3: CASSIGGSRSSEQFF
size: NA
J: TRBJ2-1
D: TRBD2
V: TRBV19

DNA: TGTGCCAGCAGGGACAGGTTCTATGGCTACACCTTC
CDR3: CASRDRFYGYTF
size: once
J: TRBJ1-2
D: TRBD1
V: TRBV27

DNA: TGTGCCAGCAGCCCACGGCCCCTACAGGGTGGGGAGACCCAGTACTTC
CDR3: CASSPRPLQGGETQYF
size: once
J: TRBJ2-5
D: NA
V: TRBV9

DNA: TGTGCCAGCAGTGAATTGGGGGCCAACACCGGGGAGCTGTTTTTT
CDR3: CASSELGANTGELFF
size: NA
J: TRBJ2-2
D: NA
V: TRBV25-1

DNA: TGCACCAGCAGCCAAGAGGCAAGGGCCGCAGGGAGAAAGACCCAGTACTTC
CDR3: CTSSQEARAAGRKTQYF
size: NA
J: TRBJ2-5
D: NA
V: TRBV1

DNA: TGCAGCGTAACAGGGCCGGGGGACTACGAGCAGTACTTC
CDR3: CSVTGPGDYEQYF
size: NA
J: TRBJ2-7
D: NA
V: TRBV29-1

DNA: TGTGCCAGCAACTCAGGGACGGACACCGGGGAGCTGTTTTTT
CDR3: CASNSGTDTGELFF
size: NA
J: TRBJ2-2
D: NA
V: TRBV9

DNA: TGTGCCAGCAGCCGTAATAGTGGGGAAAAACTGTTTTTT
CDR3: CASSRNSGEKLFF
size: NA
J: TRBJ1-4
D: NA
V: TRBV2

DNA: TGTGCCAGCAGCGTAGGTTTGGGGAATCCTGGGGCCAACGTCCTGACTTTC
CDR3: CASSVGLGNPGANVLTF
size: NA
J: TRBJ2-6
D: NA
V: TRBV9

DNA: TGTGCCAGCAGTTCCACAGGGGGAAGTAATCAGCCCCAGCATTTT
CDR3: CASSSTGGSNQPQHF
size: NA
J: TRBJ1-5
D: TRBD1
V: TRBV6-6

DNA: TGTGCCAGCTCACCGGGACAGGGATCGACCTATGGCTACACCTTC
CDR3: CASSPGQGSTYGYTF
size: NA
J: TRBJ1-2
D: TRBD1
V: TRBV18

DNA: TGTGCCAGTCTGAGGGGCCCTCAAGAGACCCAGTACTTC
CDR3: CASLRGPQETQYF
size: few
J: TRBJ2-5
D: NA
V: TRBV7-2

DNA: TGTGCCAGCACCCAGGGGGGGCGTCCCGGTGAGCAGTTCTTC
CDR3: CASTQGGRPGEQFF
size: NA
J: TRBJ2-1
D: NA
V: TRBV28

DNA: TGTGCCAGCAGCTTAGCGCTCGGAGGAGAGACCCAGTACTTC
CDR3: CASSLALGGETQYF
size: NA
J: TRBJ2-5
D: NA
V: TRBV7-2

DNA: TGTGCCAGCAGTGAAGATTGGGACAGCCAAAAACTGTTTTTT
CDR3: CASSEDWDSQKLFF
size: NA
J: TRBJ1-4
D: TRBD1
V: TRBV6-1

DNA: TGTGCCAGCACCCCAGGGTGGCTAGCGGGGAATGAGCAGTTCTTC
CDR3: CASTPGWLAGNEQFF
size: NA
J: TRBJ2-1
D: TRBD2
V: TRBV5-5

DNA: TGTGCCTGGAGGCAGCTAGCACAGCAGTTCTTC
CDR3: CAWRQLAQQFF
size: NA
J: TRBJ2-1
D: NA
V: TRBV30

DNA: TGTGCCAGCAGCTTAGACAACCAGCGAGGGGGCTACACCTTC
CDR3: CASSLDNQRGGYTF
size: NA
J: TRBJ1-2
D: NA
V: TRBV7-9

DNA: TGTGCCAGCAGTCCAGAAAGGGCTGAAAAACTGTTTTTT
CDR3: CASSPERAEKLFF
size: NA
J: TRBJ1-4
D: NA
V: TRBV6-5

DNA: TGTGCCACCAGCAGAGATATGGGGACTAGCTTCGATACGCAGTATTTT
CDR3: CATSRDMGTSFDTQYF
size: NA
J: TRBJ2-3
D: TRBD2
V: TRBV15

DNA: TGTGCCAGCAGCCACGGACGGACGCTAACCTACGAGCAGTACTTC
CDR3: CASSHGRTLTYEQYF
size: NA
J: TRBJ2-7
D: NA
V: TRBV6-6

DNA: TGTGCCTGGAGTGGCGACAGGGGTCGAGGCACTGAAGCTTTCTTT
CDR3: CAWSGDRGRGTEAFF
size: NA
J: TRBJ1-1
D: TRBD1
V: TRBV30

DNA: TGTGCCAGCAACTTCCCGGGACAGGGATTCGAGCAGTACTTC
CDR3: CASNFPGQGFEQYF
size: few
J: TRBJ2-7
D: TRBD1
V: TRBV28

DNA: TGTGCCAGCAGCGTAGAGGCTAGCCTAGCCAAAAACATTCAGTACTTC
CDR3: CASSVEASLAKNIQYF
size: NA
J: TRBJ2-4
D: NA
V: TRBV9

DNA: TGTGCCAGCAGCGTATCGACAGGGGGAGATGAGCAGTTCTTC
CDR3: CASSVSTGGDEQFF
size: NA
J: TRBJ2-1
D: TRBD1
V: TRBV9

DNA: TGTGCCAGCAGCCCCGGGGGACTAGCGGGAGGATACGAGCAGTACTTC
CDR3: CASSPGGLAGGYEQYF
size: NA
J: TRBJ2-7
D: TRBD2
V: TRBV7-3

DNA: TGTGCCAGCTTCGAGGGGGGCCTTGGGAACACTGAAGCTTTCTTT
CDR3: CASFEGGLGNTEAFF
size: once
J: TRBJ1-1
D: NA
V: TRBV7-9

DNA: TGTGCCAGCACCACAGGAGGGGTCGCGGACTATGGCTACACCTTC
CDR3: CASTTGGVADYGYTF
size: NA
J: TRBJ1-2
D: NA
V: TRBV28

DNA: TGTGCCAGCAGTTTTAGACAGACAGATACGCAGTATTTT
CDR3: CASSFRQTDTQYF
size: NA
J: TRBJ2-3
D: NA
V: TRBV5-6

DNA: TGTGCCAGCAGTGACCTCCCCGGGACAGGGCAGTACTTC
CDR3: CASSDLPGTGQYF
size: NA
J: TRBJ2-7
D: TRBD1
V: TRBV6-1

DNA: TGTGCCATCAGCTCCGATGGGACTAGCGGGAGGCACACAGATACGCAGTATTTT
CDR3: CAISSDGTSGRHTDTQYF
size: NA
J: TRBJ2-3
D: TRBD2
V: TRBV10-3

DNA: TGTGCCAGCAGCCAGACCGGGATACGCTTCTACAATGAGCAGTTCTTC
CDR3: CASSQTGIRFYNEQFF
size: NA
J: TRBJ2-1
D: NA
V: TRBV14